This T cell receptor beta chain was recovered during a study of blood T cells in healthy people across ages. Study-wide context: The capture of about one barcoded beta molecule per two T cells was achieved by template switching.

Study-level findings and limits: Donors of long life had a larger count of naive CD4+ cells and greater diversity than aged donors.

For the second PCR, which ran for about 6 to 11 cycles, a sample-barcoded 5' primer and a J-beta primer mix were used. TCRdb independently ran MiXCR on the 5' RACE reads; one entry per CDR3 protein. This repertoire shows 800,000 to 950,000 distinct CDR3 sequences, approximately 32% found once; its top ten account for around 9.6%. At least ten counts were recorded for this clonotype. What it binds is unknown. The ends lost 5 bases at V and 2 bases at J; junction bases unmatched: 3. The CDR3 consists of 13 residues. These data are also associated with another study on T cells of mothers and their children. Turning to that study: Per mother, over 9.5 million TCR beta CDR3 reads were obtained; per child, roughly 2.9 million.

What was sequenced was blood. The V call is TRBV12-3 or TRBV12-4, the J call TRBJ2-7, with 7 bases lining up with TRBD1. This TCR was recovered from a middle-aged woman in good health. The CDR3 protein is CASSAGTAYEQYF. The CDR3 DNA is TGTGCCAGCAGTGCCGGGACAGCCTACGAGCAGTACTTC.